Listed below are T cell receptor beta chains from one sample, sequenced in a study of T cell repertoires in cytomegalovirus infection. Using its own MiXCR run on the reads, TCRdb lists one record per CDR3 protein. The sample has some 450,000 distinct CDR3 sequences, approximately 30% seen once; the top ten hold roughly 15%. Specimen: PBMCs. The receptors shown here come from a human donor in good health (CMV status not recorded). Some clones in this sample may be carry-over from other donors' samples. CDR3s include the opening cysteine and the closing phenylalanine or tryptophan. Each record gives: V gene, J gene, clone size, D gene, CDR3 protein, CDR3 DNA. The D gene is left open where the match is weak. Clone size is not always given. Where it is, it says once, few, many or a class for expanded clones.

TRBV7-8,TRBJ1-1,many,.,CASSLAFAEAFF,TGTGCCAGCAGCTTAGCTTTCGCTGAAGCTTTCTTT
TRBV12-3/TRBV12-4,TRBJ1-5,.,.,CASSLGGAAEQPQHF,TGTGCCAGCAGTTTGGGGGGGGCCGCCGAGCAGCCCCAGCATTTT
TRBV12-3/TRBV12-4,TRBJ1-1,few,TRBD1,CASRTGTEAFF,TGTGCCAGCAGGACAGGGACTGAAGCTTTCTTT
TRBV20-1,TRBJ1-2,.,.,CSASPTLGGYTF,TGCAGTGCTAGTCCCACTTTAGGTGGCTACACCTTC
TRBV19,TRBJ2-7,.,.,CASSGDVSYEQYF,TGTGCCAGTAGCGGGGACGTCTCCTACGAGCAGTACTTC
TRBV4-1,TRBJ1-1,few,.,CASSRVTANTEAFF,TGCGCCAGCAGCCGCGTGACAGCGAACACTGAAGCTTTCTTT
TRBV20-1,TRBJ2-5,once,TRBD2,CSAPPRDGGGAGVTQYF,TGCAGTGCACCCCCGAGGGACGGCGGGGGGGCCGGGGTGACCCAGTACTTC
TRBV11-1,TRBJ2-3,.,.,CASSLNHQEDTQYF,TGTGCCAGCAGCTTAAACCACCAGGAGGATACGCAGTATTTT
TRBV27,TRBJ2-5,few,TRBD2,CASSLIAGGNQETQYF,TGTGCCAGCAGTCTCATAGCGGGGGGCAACCAAGAGACCCAGTACTTC
TRBV7-3,TRBJ2-3,few,.,CASSLPRREDTQYF,TGTGCCAGCAGCTTACCCCGCCGGGAAGATACGCAGTATTTT
TRBV12-3/TRBV12-4,TRBJ2-7,.,TRBD2,CASSFGLAGQQYF,TGTGCCAGCAGCTTCGGACTAGCGGGGCAGCAGTACTTC
TRBV4-2,TRBJ2-7,.,.,CASSQELHREQYF,TGTGCCAGCAGCCAAGAATTACACCGCGAGCAGTACTTC
TRBV7-6,TRBJ1-4,.,.,CASSLGRSATNEKPFF,TGTGCCAGCAGCCTGGGCAGATCCGCAACTAATGAAAAACCGTTTTTT